This TCR beta chain is drawn from a study of identical twins. This clonotype was recorded a few times. Germline lookup yields CDR1 SEHNR and CDR2 FQNEAQ (reference sequence). V lost 5 bases, J lost 6 bases, and 20 bases lay in between. CDR3 length equals 16 residues. TCRdb reprocessed the 5' RACE reads via MiXCR and lists one record per CDR3 protein. The profile covers 200,000 to 250,000 distinct CDR3 sequences, with roughly a tenth appearing a single time and 8% to 10% taken by the ten largest. Sequencing was carried out using memory T cells sorted from blood. This TCR was recovered from a man in his fifties or sixties in good health. The chain has TRBV7-9 and TRBJ2-4; D not resolved. CDR3 loop: CASSPPGGRTRNIQYF. In DNA, the CDR3 is TGTGCCAGCAGCCCCCCTGGCGGAAGGACGAGAAACATTCAGTACTTC. The whole variable domain, filled in from reference TRBV7-9 and TRBJ2-4, reads DTGVSQNPRHKITKRGQNVTFRCDPISEHNRLYWYRQTLGQGPEFLTYFQNEAQLEKSRLLSDRFSAERPKGSFSTLEIQRTEQGDSAMYLCASSPPGGRTRNIQYFGAGTRLSVL.